Listed here are 29 T cell receptor beta chains from one sample, sequenced in a study of early T cells in non-severe SARS-CoV-2 infection. TCRdb re-called the 5' RACE reads through MiXCR, storing one row per CDR3 protein. In the table there are more than 55,000 distinct CDR3 sequences, more than 5.5% of which are singletons. This sample comprised whole blood, obtained at baseline. The receptors derive from an adult who was a healthcare worker with PCR-confirmed SARS-CoV-2 infection or an uninfected control (not recorded which).

This clonotype was detected many times. V and J are TRBV4-1 and TRBJ2-3; TRBD2 aligns across 9 bases. Trimming at V came to 2 bases and at J to 5 bases, leaving 11 bases not matched to a gene. The CDR3 covers 17 residues. The V gene's germline CDR1 is MGHRA and CDR2 YSYEKL. The CDR3 DNA is TGCGCCAGCAGCCAATTTAGACTAGCGGATATAGTAGATACGCAGTATTTT. It is translated as CASSQFRLADIVDTQYF.

This clonotype was recorded at least ten times. The rearrangement uses TRBV6-1 and TRBJ1-1; no clear D gene. Trimming removed 7 bases at V and 1 base at J, with 13 bases between. CDR1 MNHNS and CDR2 SASEGT come from the germline V gene. The CDR3 is 14 amino acids. CDR3 sequence (DNA): TGTGCCAGCAAAGATCTTGAGAGGAACACTGAAGCTTTCTTT. Protein sequence: CASKDLERNTEAFF.

A note on this clonotype: The junction and the germline gene differ at one end; a read error may be behind it. The genes are TRBV2 and TRBJ2-5; no definite D call. The CDR3 loop spans 11 amino acids. CDR1 and CDR2 (germline): SNHLY, FYNNEI. The CDR3 is CASSEAHPPNF. The CDR3 DNA reads TGTGCCAGCAGTGAAGCACACCCGCCCAACTTC.

Worth noting for this clonotype: Just one base apart from a much larger clone, this may be a read error. This chain uses TRBV10-3 with TRBJ2-3; 9 nucleotides line up with TRBD2. The CDR3 spans 14 residues. After removal of 6 bases from V and 4 bases from J, the junction contained 5 bases not matched to a gene. The germline gives CDR1 ENHRY, CDR2 SYGVKD. CDR3 in amino acids: CAIRGTSFADTQYF. The CDR3 coding sequence is TGTGCCATCAGGGGGACTAGCTTTGCAGATACGCAGTATTTT.

The sample holds many counts of this clonotype. The J gene is TRBJ2-7, the V gene TRBV20-1, with a tentative D call TRBD2 (6 bases). Germline V gene data show CDR1 as DFQATT and CDR2 as SNEGSKA (reference sequence). The germline V and J ends were trimmed by 0 bases and 2 bases, with 14 bases remaining between them. The CDR3 sequence is 15 residues long. In nucleotides, the CDR3 is TGCAGTGCTAGAGATCTATCCGGGAGACCCTACGAGCAGTACTTC. This gives the protein CSARDLSGRPYEQYF.

The chain has TRBV18 and TRBJ1-5; D not certain. Germline V lookup: CDR1 KGHSH, CDR2 LQKENI. V lost 6 bases and J lost 5, with 20 bases in between. This CDR3 comprises 16 residues. In DNA form, the CDR3 reads TGTGCCAGCTCGTCGCAACGGGAGATTGGGCATCAGCCCCAGCATTTT. It codes for CASSSQREIGHQPQHF.

This clonotype was counted ten times or more. V and J are TRBV9 and TRBJ2-7; the D is unclear. Trimming left V 2 bases short and J 3 bases short, with 9 bases between. This CDR3 has 13 residues. The germline gives CDR1 SGDLS, CDR2 YYNGEE. DNA for the CDR3: TGTGCCAGCAGCGTCCTAGACGGCTACGAGCAGTACTTC. Amino acid sequence: CASSVLDGYEQYF. Filled out from reference TRBV9 and TRBJ2-7, the complete variable domain reads DSGVTQTPKHLITATGQRVTLRCSPRSGDLSVYWYQQSLDQGLQFLIQYYNGEERAKGNILERFSAQQFPDLHSELNLSSLELGDSALYFCASSVLDGYEQYFGPGTRLTVT.

The table lists this clonotype with many counts. V gene TRBV4-2 combines with J gene TRBJ2-3; no definite D call. In germline, CDR1 is LGHNA, CDR2 YNFKEQ. Trimming stripped 3 bases from V and 1 base from J, with 14 bases between. The CDR3 totals 16 residues. CDR3: CASSQAGQIRTDTQYF. The CDR3 nucleotides read TGTGCCAGCAGCCAGGCAGGTCAAATCCGCACAGATACGCAGTATTTT.

There are many counts of this clonotype. The chain recombines TRBV28 with TRBJ1-2, with a weak D call TRBD1 (5 bases). The V gene lost 5 bases and the J gene lost 2 bases, with 21 bases spanning the gap. Germline values: CDR1 MDHEN, CDR2 SYDVKM. The CDR3 has 17 amino acids. In DNA, the CDR3 is TGTGCCAGCAGTCCAAGAGGAGCCGGGGCGGGAAACTATGGCTACACCTTC. Its translation is CASSPRGAGAGNYGYTF.

This clonotype was recorded at least ten times. The chain combines TRBV20-1 with TRBJ1-6; D is ambiguous. This CDR3 spans 17 amino acids. Trimming shortened V by 3 bases and J by 4 bases, and 19 bases separated the two germline ends. The germline CDR1 and CDR2 sequences are DFQATT and SNEGSKA (reference sequence). The CDR3 region is CSAREAQRPLYNSPLHF. CDR3 nucleotides: TGCAGTGCTAGGGAGGCGCAGAGACCCCTTTATAATTCACCCCTCCACTTT.

This clonotype was picked up many times. This chain joins TRBV25-1 and TRBJ1-2; D is ambiguous. The germline CDR1 and CDR2 sequences are MGHDK and SYGVNS. The CDR3 extends over 12 amino acids. The V and J ends lost 1 base and 13 bases respectively, with 13 bases between them. CDR3 nucleotides: TGTGCCAGCAGTGAATCGCCCCCCTTTCTCACCTTC. This sequence encodes CASSESPPFLTF.

This clonotype was seen a handful of times. V and J are TRBV3-1 and TRBJ2-7, with D hard to call. Between the trimmed V and J ends, which lost 1 base and 6 bases, there was a span of 7 bases. The CDR3 is made up of 12 amino acids. Germline CDR1 is LGHDT and CDR2 is YNNKEL (reference sequence). The DNA for the CDR3 is TGTGCCAGCAGCCAAGTCCCAAGCGAGCAGTACTTC. Translating it yields CASSQVPSEQYF.

Many counts were recorded for this clonotype. The V and J genes are TRBV20-1 and TRBJ2-3; 7 nucleotides line up with TRBD2. CDR3 length: 15 amino acids. Germline loops: CDR1 DFQATT, CDR2 SNEGSKA (reference sequence). V shed 4 bases and J 8 bases; nucleotides not matched to a gene: 15. This CDR3 reads CSANLGGVEPGTQYF. CDR3 nucleotides: TGCAGTGCTAACCTGGGAGGGGTAGAGCCCGGTACGCAGTATTTT.

This clonotype came up many times. The chain recombines TRBV29-1 with TRBJ1-2; TRBD1 is a possible D gene (6 bases). The CDR3 runs to 13 residues. Between the trimmed V and J ends, which lost 8 bases and 8 bases, there was a span of 21 bases. Germline CDR1 is SQVTM and CDR2 is ANQGSEA. CDR3 loop: CSSGLVQGGGYTF. In DNA, the CDR3 is TGCAGCTCTGGCTTAGTACAGGGCGGCGGCTACACCTTC.

This clonotype has ten or more counts. CDR3 coding DNA: TGTGCCAGCAGCCCAGCTAGCGGGAGGCTTAGCACAGATACGCAGTATTTT. It specifies CASSPASGRLSTDTQYF. The V call is TRBV7-9, the J call TRBJ2-3; 11 positions agree with TRBD2. Germline CDR1 reads SEHNR; CDR2 reads FQNEAQ (reference sequence). The length of the CDR3 is 17 residues. Trimming cost V 5 bases and J 0 bases; bases outside gene matches: 7.

In regard to this clonotype: A much larger clone lies one base from this, so it may be a read error. V gene TRBV6-5 combines with J gene TRBJ2-5, with D perhaps matching TRBD1 (6 bases). The CDR3 runs to 13 residues. V was clipped by 8 bases and J by 2 bases, with 12 bases between them. Germline V gene data show CDR1 as MNHEY and CDR2 as SVGAGI. CDR3 in amino acids: CASRWTVQETQYF. For the CDR3, the DNA is TGTGCCAGCCGTTGGACAGTTCAAGAGACCCAGTACTTC.

This clonotype was seen repeatedly, ten times or more. The V and J genes are TRBV7-9 and TRBJ2-1, with 7 bases identical to TRBD2. The ends lost 4 bases at V and 7 bases at J; junction bases unmatched: 4. The CDR3 consists of 13 residues. Germline assignment: CDR1 SEHNR and CDR2 FQNEAQ (reference sequence). DNA for the CDR3: TGTGCCAGCAGCTCGGGAGGACTGAATGAGCAGTTCTTC. Protein sequence: CASSSGGLNEQFF.

This clonotype appeared many times. The genes are TRBV20-1 and TRBJ1-4, with D possibly being TRBD1 (6 bases). Trimming took off 0 bases at V and 8 bases at J, with 13 bases between the two ends. There are 14 residues in the CDR3. Germline V gene data show CDR1 as DFQATT and CDR2 as SNEGSKA (reference sequence). The CDR3 DNA is TGCAGTGCTAGAGATCCCCAGGGGTTAGAAAAACTGTTTTTT. It is translated as CSARDPQGLEKLFF.

V usage is TRBV27 and J usage is TRBJ2-1; maybe TRBD2 (5 bases). The CDR3 spans 14 residues. Trimming pared 2 bases from V and 9 bases from J, leaving 14 bases between. CDR1 MNHEY and CDR2 SMNVEV come from the germline V gene (reference sequence). DNA of the CDR3: TGTGCCAGCAGTTTACCTCTAGCTGGATCTGAGCAGTTCTTC. Translating gives CASSLPLAGSEQFF.

This clonotype was recorded many times. The chain links TRBV6-5 to TRBJ2-5; D remains ambiguous. This CDR3 region has 14 residues. Trimming stripped 0 bases from V and 4 bases from J, with 9 bases between. Germline-derived CDR1 and CDR2 are MNHEY and SVGAGI. The CDR3 sequence: CASSYSGQIETQYF. DNA of the CDR3: TGTGCCAGCAGTTACTCTGGGCAGATAGAGACCCAGTACTTC.

This clonotype has a count of ten or more. The chain joins TRBV28 to TRBJ2-1, with TRBD2 matching over 13 bases. The V gene's germline CDR1 is MDHEN and CDR2 SYDVKM. The ends lost 4 bases at V and 6 bases at J; junction bases unmatched: 6. CDR3 length equals 16 residues. CDR3 amino acids: CASSSGGLAGANEQFF. The CDR3 bases are TGTGCCAGCAGTTCCGGAGGACTAGCGGGAGCCAATGAGCAGTTCTTC.

The CDR3 loop reads CSAGQGENSPLHF. CDR3 DNA sequence: TGCAGCGCCGGACAGGGCGAAAATTCACCCCTCCACTTT. This chain uses TRBV29-1 with TRBJ1-6, with TRBD1 matching 8 bases. CDR1 and CDR2 from the germline V gene are SQVTM and ANQGSEA. The CDR3 spans 13 residues. The junction had 6 bases not matched to a gene; V was cut back by 7 bases and J by 7 bases.

This clonotype was counted between two and nine times. V is TRBV7-9 and J is TRBJ2-1; possibly TRBD1 for D (5 bases). Germline lookup yields CDR1 SEHNR and CDR2 FQNEAQ (reference sequence). This CDR3 contains 14 residues. The germline V and J ends were trimmed by 5 bases and 2 bases, with 10 bases remaining between them. As DNA, the CDR3 is TGTGCCAGCAGCCGTGACAGCACCTACAATGAGCAGTTCTTC. Translating it yields CASSRDSTYNEQFF. The full variable domain, with the rest looked up from reference TRBV7-9 and TRBJ2-1, is DTGVSQNPRHKITKRGQNVTFRCDPISEHNRLYWYRQTLGQGPEFLTYFQNEAQLEKSRLLSDRFSAERPKGSFSTLEIQRTEQGDSAMYLCASSRDSTYNEQFFGPGTRLTVL.

This clonotype was detected ten times or more. V gene TRBV4-1 combines with J gene TRBJ1-5; D remains unclear. Germline CDR1 is MGHRA and CDR2 is YSYEKL. The CDR3 extends over 15 amino acids. Trimming left V 0 bases short and J 0 bases short, with 6 bases between. CDR3 sequence (DNA): TGCGCCAGCAGCCAAGAAGTCGTTAGCAATCAGCCCCAGCATTTT. Translated: CASSQEVVSNQPQHF.

This clonotype was detected many times. The CDR3 sequence is CSVAGSPVYEQYF. Written as DNA, the CDR3 is TGCAGCGTCGCAGGGAGCCCCGTCTACGAGCAGTACTTC. The chain uses TRBV29-1 and TRBJ2-7; the D call may be TRBD1 or TRBD2 (5 bases each). CDR1 is SQVTM, CDR2 ANQGSEA, per germline. This CDR3 has 13 residues. Trimming took 6 bases from V and 3 from J, leaving 15 bases between them.

In this sample, this clonotype turned up many times. V is TRBV7-6 and J is TRBJ2-1; the match to TRBD1 covers 9 bases. The CDR3 has 14 residues. The V gene end was trimmed by 5 bases and the J gene end by 5 bases; junction bases not matched to a gene: 4. CDR1 and CDR2 (germline): SGHVS, FNYEAQ. CDR3 sequence: CASSRDRVHNEQFF. The CDR3 DNA reads as TGTGCCAGCAGCCGGGACAGGGTGCACAATGAGCAGTTCTTC.

This clonotype has a count of ten or more. The chain carries TRBV20-1 and TRBJ1-2; D call uncertain. The CDR3 has 13 amino acids. Germline V CDR1 and CDR2: DFQATT, SNEGSKA (reference sequence). Trimming removed 0 bases from V and 5 bases from J, with 10 bases in between. CDR3 region: CSAREIHEYGYTF. In DNA, the CDR3 is TGCAGTGCTAGAGAAATACACGAATATGGCTACACCTTC.

Ten or more counts support this clonotype. This rearrangement joins TRBV6-6 to TRBJ1-5; TRBD1 agrees at 7 bases. Germline loops: CDR1 MNHNY, CDR2 SVGAGI (reference sequence). This CDR3 comprises 15 residues. V shed 5 bases and J 4 bases; nucleotides not matched to a gene: 8. This CDR3 reads CASSPGGMANQPQHF. The DNA of the CDR3 is TGTGCCAGCAGTCCAGGGGGTATGGCGAATCAGCCCCAGCATTTT.

This chain joins TRBV28 and TRBJ1-5; D may be TRBD1 (6 bases). Trimming removed 4 bases at V and 5 bases at J, with 12 bases between. Germline values: CDR1 MDHEN, CDR2 SYDVKM. The CDR3 length is 14 residues. CDR3 sequence (DNA): TGTGCCAGCAGTTCTCAGGGGCCTTATCAGCCCCAGCATTTT. Translation: CASSSQGPYQPQHF. Full variable domain (rest looked up from reference TRBV28 and TRBJ1-5): DVKVTQSSRYLVKRTGEKVFLECVQDMDHENMFWYRQDPGLGLRLIYFSYDVKMKEKGDIPEGYSVSREKKERFSLILESASTNQTSMYLCASSSQGPYQPQHFGDGTRLSIL.